These 26 T cell receptor beta chains came from one sample sequenced in a study of T cells in Graves' hyperthyroidism and ophthalmopathy. Amplification of TCR beta CDR3 regions used RNA as the template. Initially, a first-round RT-PCR of the TCR CDR3 employed the HTBI primer set. MiXCR was run by TCRdb on the multiplex PCR reads, yielding one entry per CDR3 protein. The sample records 550,000 to 850,000 distinct CDR3 sequences, 18% being singletons. The sequencing input was blood. These receptors originate from a woman in her forties or fifties with Graves' hyperthyroidism that later progressed to Graves' ophthalmopathy.

The V gene is TRBV7-8, the J gene TRBJ1-5; no firm D call. Trimming removed 7 bases at V and 8 bases at J, with 12 bases between. CDR1 is SGHVS, CDR2 FQNEAQ, per germline. The CDR3 runs to 12 residues. This CDR3 reads CASTSLEEPQHF. The CDR3 bases are TGTGCCAGCACCTCCTTGGAGGAGCCCCAGCATTTT.

This clonotype was detected a few times. The genes are TRBV7-6 and TRBJ2-3; 8 nucleotides agree with TRBD2. J was trimmed by 6 bases and V by 2 bases; bases with no gene match: 10. Germline V lookup: CDR1 SGHVS, CDR2 FNYEAQ. CDR3 length: 16 residues. The CDR3 here is CASSLRGRGVRDTQYF. The DNA for the CDR3 is TGTGCCAGCAGCTTACGCGGGCGGGGGGTCCGTGATACGCAGTATTTT.

This clonotype was detected only a few times. This chain uses TRBV4-1 with TRBJ2-7; weak D call: TRBD2 (6 bases). Germline CDR1 MGHRA, CDR2 YSYEKL. CDR3 size: 16 residues. The V and J ends lost 0 bases and 2 bases respectively, with 14 bases between them. The DNA for the CDR3 is TGCGCCAGCAGCCAAGAGCGAGCGGGCCGAACCTACGAGCAGTACTTC. Translated: CASSQERAGRTYEQYF.

This clonotype has at least ten counts. J is TRBJ1-5 and V is TRBV30; tentative D call: TRBD1 (5 bases). The CDR3 loop spans 13 amino acids. V dropped 5 bases and J dropped 6 bases, with 14 bases sitting between them. CDR1 GTSNPN and CDR2 SVGIG come from the germline V gene (reference sequence). CDR3: CAWGTRGFQPQHF. The CDR3 coding sequence is TGTGCCTGGGGGACCCGGGGGTTTCAGCCCCAGCATTTT.

The chain couples TRBV10-3 to TRBJ1-1; TRBD1 is a possible D gene (6 bases). The V gene lost 2 bases and the J gene lost 0 bases, with 10 bases spanning the gap. CDR1 ENHRY and CDR2 SYGVKD come from the germline V gene. CDR3 length equals 15 residues. CDR3 region: CAISETNRVNTEAFF. CDR3 nucleotide sequence: TGTGCCATCAGTGAGACCAACAGGGTGAACACTGAAGCTTTCTTT.

This chain uses TRBV14 with TRBJ1-2, with D maybe TRBD1 (5 bases). Trimming pared 1 base from V and 4 bases from J, leaving 13 bases between. The CDR3 sequence is 15 residues long. Germline CDR1 and CDR2: SGHDN and FVKESK. This CDR3 is CASSQGWGGTYGYTF. The CDR3 nucleotides read TGTGCCAGCAGCCAAGGCTGGGGCGGAACCTATGGCTACACCTTC.

The J gene is TRBJ1-1, the V gene TRBV6-2 or TRBV6-3, with D possibly being TRBD1 (5 bases). The CDR3 has 14 amino acids. Germline V gene sequence: CDR1 MNHEY, CDR2 SVGEGT. V lost 0 bases and J lost 5, with 10 bases in between. CDR3 sequence reads: CASSYSTGQTEAFF. The CDR3 DNA reads TGTGCCAGCAGTTACTCGACGGGGCAAACTGAAGCTTTCTTT.

The chain has TRBV5-1 and TRBJ2-1, with D possibly being TRBD1 (6 bases). Deletions cut 0 bases from V and 5 bases from J, with 9 bases between. The CDR3 sequence is 14 residues long. Germline values: CDR1 SGHRS, CDR2 YFSETQ. The chain's CDR3 is CASSLGGLDNEQFF. The CDR3 bases are TGCGCCAGCAGCTTGGGGGGGCTTGACAATGAGCAGTTCTTC.

This clonotype was found a few times. The CDR3 spells CASSYSTGLEAFF. The DNA of the CDR3 is TGTGCCAGCAGTTACTCCACGGGTCTAGAAGCTTTCTTT. The chain has TRBV6-2 or TRBV6-3 and TRBJ1-1; D ambiguous. The germline CDR1 and CDR2 sequences are MNHEY and SVGEGT. This CDR3 has 13 amino acids. The V end lost 0 bases, the J end lost 8 bases, and 10 bases lay between the germline ends.

This chain connects TRBV6-1 to TRBJ2-1; D is possibly TRBD2 (7 bases). With 5 bases removed from V and 9 bases from J, the gap between germline ends came to 32 bases. This CDR3 comprises 19 residues. The germline gives CDR1 MNHNS, CDR2 SASEGT. The DNA for the CDR3 is TGTGCCAGCAGTTTCCGTGGTGTAGCGTTCTACGGGGGGCGGGGTGAGCAGTTCTTC. Translating gives CASSFRGVAFYGGRGEQFF.

The table lists this clonotype with many counts. V gene TRBV7-9 combines with J gene TRBJ1-1; a weak D match, TRBD1 (5 bases). CDR1 and CDR2 from the germline V gene are SEHNR and FQNEAQ (reference sequence). Trimming left V 2 bases short and J 1 base short, with 11 bases between. The CDR3 runs 15 residues. CDR3 in DNA: TGTGCCAGCAGCTTAAGGGGCGCACAGAACACTGAAGCTTTCTTT. Its translation is CASSLRGAQNTEAFF.

Written as DNA, the CDR3 is TGTGCCAGCGGCTCCTGGGGGGGGCCTACCGTTCTCTACGAGCAGTACTTC. This sequence encodes CASGSWGGPTVLYEQYF. The V gene is TRBV7-9, the J gene TRBJ2-7; tentative D call: TRBD2 (7 bases). The germline CDR1 and CDR2 sequences are SEHNR and FQNEAQ (reference sequence). Trimming left V 8 bases short and J 3 bases short, with 26 bases between. The CDR3 totals 17 residues.

The chain recombines TRBV11-2 with TRBJ2-7, with 8 bases lining up with TRBD2. Germline trimming cut 5 bases from V and 0 bases from J; bases unmatched to any gene: 9. CDR3 size: 16 residues. The germline gives CDR1 SGHAT, CDR2 FQNNGV. This chain's CDR3 is CASSRGSGGLSYEQYF. The CDR3, as DNA: TGTGCCAGCAGCCGGGGCTCGGGGGGGCTCTCCTACGAGCAGTACTTC.

This clonotype turned up a few times. V usage is TRBV5-1 and J usage is TRBJ1-2; D is uncertain. Trimming took off 0 bases at V and 4 bases at J, with 16 bases between the two ends. Germline V gene sequence: CDR1 SGHRS, CDR2 YFSETQ. This CDR3 has 16 amino acids. CDR3 nucleotide sequence: TGCGCCAGCAGCTTGGACGTCTCCGGGGTCACCTATGGCTACACCTTC. Protein sequence: CASSLDVSGVTYGYTF.

A word on this clonotype: The CDR3 end shows no conserved phenylalanine or tryptophan, and so a read error is likely. V is TRBV7-6 and J is TRBJ2-3, with D tentatively TRBD1 (5 bases). V lost 3 bases to trimming and J lost 1 base, with 17 bases between them. The CDR3 contains 17 residues. Germline CDR1 reads SGHVS; CDR2 reads FNYEAQ. CDR3 DNA: TGTGCCAGCAGCTTGGGGTCAGCACAGGACGGCACAGATACGCAGTATCTT. It encodes CASSLGSAQDGTDTQYL.

Regarding this clonotype: A read error is possible here, since a much larger clone lies one base away. This chain links TRBV12-3 or TRBV12-4 with TRBJ1-1, with D possibly being TRBD1 (6 bases). The CDR3 sequence is 14 residues long. The CDR3 protein is CASGLSSGAWRAFF. Written as DNA, the CDR3 is TGTGCCAGCGGTTTATCGTCGGGGGCTTGGAGAGCTTTCTTT.

Many counts were recorded for this clonotype. V gene TRBV5-1 combines with J gene TRBJ1-1, with a tentative D call TRBD1 (5 bases). With 4 bases removed from V and 3 bases from J, the gap between germline ends came to 16 bases. CDR3 length equals 15 residues. The germline gives CDR1 SGHRS, CDR2 YFSETQ. As DNA, the CDR3 is TGCGCCAGCAGCCTAAACGGCCGGGGGGACACTGAAGCTTTCTTT. Amino acids: CASSLNGRGDTEAFF.

The chain combines TRBV5-1 with TRBJ1-1; 7 nucleotides line up with TRBD1. Germline CDR1 reads SGHRS; CDR2 reads YFSETQ. The CDR3 contains 18 residues. Unmatched junction bases numbered 14, after V lost 2 bases and J lost 1 base. Here the CDR3 DNA reads TGCGCCAGCAGCTTTCTAGGGGGCGAGTCCCACTGGAACACTGAAGCTTTCTTT. Translation: CASSFLGGESHWNTEAFF. The variable domain in full, completed from reference TRBV5-1 and TRBJ1-1, reads KAGVTQTPRYLIKTRGQQVTLSCSPISGHRSVSWYQQTPGQGLQFLFEYFSETQRNKGNFPGRFSGRQFSNSRSEMNVSTLELGDSALYLCASSFLGGESHWNTEAFFGQGTRLTVV.

CDR3 coding DNA: TGTGCTAGTGGTTTGGTACTCTTTCCGGGACAGGGGACCTCTTATAGCAATCAGCCCCAGCATTTT. This translates into CASGLVLFPGQGTSYSNQPQHF. The gene calls are TRBV12-5 and TRBJ1-5; 10 bases are shared with TRBD1. J was trimmed by 0 bases and V by 0 bases; bases with no gene match: 17. From germline, CDR1 is LGHNT and CDR2 FRNRAP. The CDR3 is 22 amino acids.

About this clonotype itself: With a much larger clone just one base away, this may be a read error. V usage is TRBV12-3 or TRBV12-4 and J usage is TRBJ2-5; D possibly corresponds to TRBD1 (6 bases). The CDR3 runs to 15 residues. Trimming took off 6 bases at V and 5 bases at J, with 19 bases between the two ends. The CDR3 nucleotides are TGTGCCAGCAGCACCGGGACACTTAGGAGGGAGACCCAGTACTTC. Translating it yields CASSTGTLRRETQYF.

The chain is built from TRBV7-9 and TRBJ2-5, with a possible D match to TRBD2 (5 bases). CDR3 length equals 12 residues. The V gene's germline CDR1 is SEHNR and CDR2 FQNEAQ (reference sequence). CDR3 region: CAGSELRETQYF. CDR3 coding DNA: TGTGCGGGGAGCGAACTAAGGGAGACCCAGTACTTC.

This clonotype was observed at least ten times. As DNA, the CDR3 is TGTGCCTGGAGTGTTCTCAGTCCAGAGACCCAGTACTTC. This sequence encodes CAWSVLSPETQYF. The chain uses TRBV30 and TRBJ2-5; D ambiguous. This CDR3 has 13 residues. Trimming left V 0 bases short and J 4 bases short, with 9 bases between. Germline CDR1 reads GTSNPN; CDR2 reads SVGIG (reference sequence).

The V call is TRBV6-4, the J call TRBJ2-6, with 7 bases aligning to TRBD1. This CDR3 is built from 17 residues. Per germline, CDR1 MRHNA and CDR2 SNTAGT. Losses at the gene ends were 7 bases for V and 0 bases for J; bases not matched to a gene: 9. DNA for the CDR3: TGTGCCAGCAAAGGGGACAGCCTCCGCTCTGGGGCCAACGTCCTGACTTTC. Its translation is CASKGDSLRSGANVLTF.

At least ten counts were recorded for this clonotype. V and J are TRBV5-4 and TRBJ2-5; 9 bases map to TRBD1. This CDR3 comprises 14 residues. V lost 4 bases to trimming and J lost 5 bases; unmatched junction nucleotides: 6. Per germline, CDR1 SGHNT and CDR2 YYREEE (reference sequence). CDR3 coding DNA: TGTGCCAGCAGCATTACAGGGGGCACGGAGACCCAGTACTTC. Translating it yields CASSITGGTETQYF.

This clonotype appeared many times. The rearrangement joins TRBV5-1 to TRBJ2-1; 12 bases line up with TRBD2. V was pared by 0 bases and J by 8 bases, with 3 bases of the junction left unmatched. The CDR3 spans 15 residues. Germline CDR1 SGHRS, CDR2 YFSETQ. The DNA for the CDR3 is TGCGCCAGCAGCTTGGGGACTAGCGGGGCCCATGAGCAGTTCTTC. Its translation is CASSLGTSGAHEQFF.

This clonotype has ten or more counts. The chain employs TRBV7-9 and TRBJ1-1; 7 bases align to TRBD1. J was trimmed by 2 bases and V by 4 bases; bases with no gene match: 4. Germline V lookup: CDR1 SEHNR, CDR2 FQNEAQ (reference sequence). The CDR3 has 14 residues. CDR3 coding DNA: TGTGCCAGCAGCTCTTGGGACAGAAACACTGAAGCTTTCTTT. It translates to CASSSWDRNTEAFF.